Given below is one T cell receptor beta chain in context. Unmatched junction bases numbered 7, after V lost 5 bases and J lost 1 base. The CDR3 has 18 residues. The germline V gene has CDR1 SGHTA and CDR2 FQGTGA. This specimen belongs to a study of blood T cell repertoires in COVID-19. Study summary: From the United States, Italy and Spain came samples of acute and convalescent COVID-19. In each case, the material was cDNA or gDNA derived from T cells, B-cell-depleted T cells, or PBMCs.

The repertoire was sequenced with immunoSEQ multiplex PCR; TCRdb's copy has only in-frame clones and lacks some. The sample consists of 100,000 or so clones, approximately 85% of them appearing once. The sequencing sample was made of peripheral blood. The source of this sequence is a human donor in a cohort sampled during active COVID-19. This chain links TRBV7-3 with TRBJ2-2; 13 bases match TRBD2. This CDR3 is CASSLGLAGALNTGELFF. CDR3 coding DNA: TGTGCCAGCAGCCTAGGACTAGCGGGGGCACTGAACACCGGGGAGCTGTTTTTT.